This T cell receptor delta chain was recorded in a study of Vδ1+ human thymocytes. Study conclusions and caveats: About 20% of thymic delta-chain sequences were Vdelta2, with few Vdelta3, unlike blood Vdelta1+ controls. Thymic TRG and TRD repertoires appeared highly polyclonal, with Gaussian CDR3 length distributions.

As regards this clone: Its antigen is unknown.

The CDR3 runs to 21 residues. V was trimmed by 9 bases and J by 3 bases, leaving 38 bases between them. Germline CDR1 is TSWWSYY and CDR2 is QGS. Extracted RNA was reverse transcribed into cDNA. Multiplex PCR used pooled V-gene forward primers and a constant-region reverse primer to amplify CDR3s. TCRdb made new clone calls on the multiplex PCR reads using CATT. This sample has fewer than 90,000 delta-chain clones, with around 34% found just once. Sequencing was carried out using Vdelta1+ gamma-delta thymocytes from the thymus. Stated subset: FACS-sorted CD3+ TCRalphabeta- TCRVdelta1+ TCRVdelta2- thymocytes. The rearrangement links TRDV1 to TRDJ1; weak D call: TRDD2 (9 bases). This TCR derives from a boy less than two years old who had congenital heart surgery. The DNA for the CDR3 is TGTGCTCTCGCCCTTGGGTGTTATCCTTCCTACGGACTGGGGGCAGCCGATAAACTCATCTTT. This translates into CALALGCYPSYGLGAADKLIF.